This T cell receptor beta chain was found in a study of blood T cell repertoires in COVID-19. Assay: immunoSEQ multiplex PCR; the TCRdb copy retains only in-frame clones and omits some. Of 20,000 to 30,000 clones in the sample, 90% are singletons; the top ten hold around 1.7%. CDR1 MDHEN and CDR2 SYDVKM come from the germline V gene. The ends were cut back, 10 bases at V and 1 base at J, with 15 bases in the middle. This CDR3 has 14 amino acids. Sequenced input: peripheral blood. The receptor was derived from a woman aged 55-69 years with active COVID-19. The chain carries TRBV28 and TRBJ2-3; the D is unclear. CDR3 sequence reads: CATLIATRTDTQYF. CDR3 in DNA: TGTGCCACGCTTATTGCAACTCGCACAGATACGCAGTATTTT. Complete variable domain (other parts from reference TRBV28 and TRBJ2-3): DVKVTQSSRYLVKRTGEKVFLECVQDMDHENMFWYRQDPGLGLRLIYFSYDVKMKEKGDIPEGYSVSREKKERFSLILESASTNQTSMYLCATLIATRTDTQYFGPGTRLTVL.